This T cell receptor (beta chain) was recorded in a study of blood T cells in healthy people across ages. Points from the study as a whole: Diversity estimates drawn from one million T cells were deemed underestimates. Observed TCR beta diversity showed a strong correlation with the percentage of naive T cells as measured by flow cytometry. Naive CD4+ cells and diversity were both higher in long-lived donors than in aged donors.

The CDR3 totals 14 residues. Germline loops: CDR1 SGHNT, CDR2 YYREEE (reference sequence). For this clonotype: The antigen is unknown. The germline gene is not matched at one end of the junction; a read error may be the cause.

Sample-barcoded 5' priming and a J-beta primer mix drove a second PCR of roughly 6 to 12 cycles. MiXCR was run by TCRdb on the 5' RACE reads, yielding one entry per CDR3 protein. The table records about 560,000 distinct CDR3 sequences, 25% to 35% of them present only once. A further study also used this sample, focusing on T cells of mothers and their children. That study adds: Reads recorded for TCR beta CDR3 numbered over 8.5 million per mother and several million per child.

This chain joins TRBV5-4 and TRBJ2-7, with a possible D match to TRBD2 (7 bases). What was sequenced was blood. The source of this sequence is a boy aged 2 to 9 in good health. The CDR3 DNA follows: TGTGCCAGCAGCCGCGCGGGGGCCCCCTACGTGCAGTACTTC. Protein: CASSRAGAPYVQYF.